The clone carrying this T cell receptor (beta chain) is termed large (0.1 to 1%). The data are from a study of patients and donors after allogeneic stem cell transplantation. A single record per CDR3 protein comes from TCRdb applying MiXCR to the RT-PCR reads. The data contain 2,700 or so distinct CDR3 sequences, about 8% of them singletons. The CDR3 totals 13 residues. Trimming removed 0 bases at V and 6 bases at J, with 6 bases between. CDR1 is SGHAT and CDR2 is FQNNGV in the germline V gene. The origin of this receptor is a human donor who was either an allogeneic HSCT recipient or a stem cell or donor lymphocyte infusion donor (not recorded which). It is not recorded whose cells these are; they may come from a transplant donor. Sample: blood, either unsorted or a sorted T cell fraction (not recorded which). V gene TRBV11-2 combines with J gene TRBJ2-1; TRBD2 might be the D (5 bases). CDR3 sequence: CASSLEDFNEQFF. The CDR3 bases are TGTGCCAGCAGCTTAGAGGACTTCAATGAGCAGTTCTTC.